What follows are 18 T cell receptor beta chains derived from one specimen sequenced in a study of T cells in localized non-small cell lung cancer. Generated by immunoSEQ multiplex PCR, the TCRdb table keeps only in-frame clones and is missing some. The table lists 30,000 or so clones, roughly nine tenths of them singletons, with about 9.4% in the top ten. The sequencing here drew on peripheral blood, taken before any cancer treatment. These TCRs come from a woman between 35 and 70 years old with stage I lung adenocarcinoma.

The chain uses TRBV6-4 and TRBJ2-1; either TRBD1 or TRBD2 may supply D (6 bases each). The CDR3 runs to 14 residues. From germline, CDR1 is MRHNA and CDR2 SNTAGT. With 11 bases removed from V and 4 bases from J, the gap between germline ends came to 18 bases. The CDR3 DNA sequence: TGTGCCTGCCTATCGGGGGCGGGTTACAATGAGCAGTTCTTC. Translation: CACLSGAGYNEQFF.

The CDR3 DNA reads as TGTGCCAGCAGCTTAGTGATCACAGGGCGGCAGCCCCAGCATTTT. It encodes CASSLVITGRQPQHF. V and J are TRBV7-2 and TRBJ1-5; D possibly corresponds to TRBD1 (6 bases). Trimming removed 1 base at V and 7 bases at J, with 14 bases between. From germline, CDR1 is SGHTA and CDR2 FQGNSA. The length of the CDR3 is 15 residues.

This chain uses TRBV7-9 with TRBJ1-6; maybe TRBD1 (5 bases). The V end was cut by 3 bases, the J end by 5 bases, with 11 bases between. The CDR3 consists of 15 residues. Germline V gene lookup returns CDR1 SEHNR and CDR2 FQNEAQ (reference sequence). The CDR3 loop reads CASSLGGADNSPLHF. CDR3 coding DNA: TGTGCCAGCAGCTTGGGTGGGGCCGATAATTCACCCCTCCACTTT. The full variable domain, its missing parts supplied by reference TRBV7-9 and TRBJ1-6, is DTGVSQNPRHKITKRGQNVTFRCDPISEHNRLYWYRQTLGQGPEFLTYFQNEAQLEKSRLLSDRFSAERPKGSFSTLEIQRTEQGDSAMYLCASSLGGADNSPLHFGNGTRLTVT.

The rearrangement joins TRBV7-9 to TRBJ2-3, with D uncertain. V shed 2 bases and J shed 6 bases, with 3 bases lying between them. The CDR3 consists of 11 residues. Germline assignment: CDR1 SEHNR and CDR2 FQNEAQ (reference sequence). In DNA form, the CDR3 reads TGTGCCAGCAGCTTATACGATACGCAGTATTTT. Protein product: CASSLYDTQYF.

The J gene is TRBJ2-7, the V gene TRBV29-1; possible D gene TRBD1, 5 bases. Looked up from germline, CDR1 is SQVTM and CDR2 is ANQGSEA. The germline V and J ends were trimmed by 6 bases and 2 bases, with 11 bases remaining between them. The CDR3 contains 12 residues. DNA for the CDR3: TGCAGCGTCGAGACAGAGACCTACGAGCAGTACTTC. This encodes CSVETETYEQYF.

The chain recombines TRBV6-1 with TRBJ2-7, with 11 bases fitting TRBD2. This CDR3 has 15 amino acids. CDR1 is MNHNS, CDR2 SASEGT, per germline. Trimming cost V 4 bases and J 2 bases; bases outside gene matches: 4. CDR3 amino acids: CASSAPGLAAYEQYF. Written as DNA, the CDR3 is TGTGCCAGCAGTGCTCCGGGACTAGCGGCCTACGAGCAGTACTTC.

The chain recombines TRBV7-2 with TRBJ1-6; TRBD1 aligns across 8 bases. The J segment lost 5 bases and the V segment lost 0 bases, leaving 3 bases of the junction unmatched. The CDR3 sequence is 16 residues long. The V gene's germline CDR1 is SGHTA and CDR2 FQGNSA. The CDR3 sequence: CASSLALTGDNSPLHF. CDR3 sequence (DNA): TGTGCCAGCAGCTTAGCCCTGACAGGGGATAATTCACCCCTCCACTTT. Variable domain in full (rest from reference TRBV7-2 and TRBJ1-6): GAGVSQSPSNKVTEKGKDVELRCDPISGHTALYWYRQSLGQGLEFLIYFQGNSAPDKSGLPSDRFSAERTGGSVSTLTIQRTQQEDSAVYLCASSLALTGDNSPLHFGNGTRLTVT.

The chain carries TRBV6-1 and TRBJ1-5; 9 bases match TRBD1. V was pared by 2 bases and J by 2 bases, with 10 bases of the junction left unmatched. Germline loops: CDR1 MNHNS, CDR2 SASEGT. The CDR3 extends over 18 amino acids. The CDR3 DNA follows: TGTGCCAGCAGTGAAACCGACAGGGGGTGGGAGGGCAATCAGCCCCAGCATTTT. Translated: CASSETDRGWEGNQPQHF.

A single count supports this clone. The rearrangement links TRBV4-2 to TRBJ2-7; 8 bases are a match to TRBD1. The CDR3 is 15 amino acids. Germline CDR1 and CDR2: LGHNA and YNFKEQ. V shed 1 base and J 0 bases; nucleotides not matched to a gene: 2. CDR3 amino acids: CASSQVTGGSYEQYF. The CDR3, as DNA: TGTGCCAGCAGCCAAGTCACAGGGGGCTCCTACGAGCAGTACTTC.

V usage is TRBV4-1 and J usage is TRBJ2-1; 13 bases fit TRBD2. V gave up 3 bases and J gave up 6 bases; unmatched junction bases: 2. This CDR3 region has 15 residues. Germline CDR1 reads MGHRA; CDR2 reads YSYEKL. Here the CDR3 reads CASSHRLAGGNEQFF. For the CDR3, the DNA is TGCGCCAGCAGCCACCGACTAGCGGGAGGCAATGAGCAGTTCTTC.

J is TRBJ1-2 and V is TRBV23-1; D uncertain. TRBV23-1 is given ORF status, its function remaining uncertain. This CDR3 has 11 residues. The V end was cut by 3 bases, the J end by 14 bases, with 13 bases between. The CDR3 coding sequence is TGCGCCAGCAGTCACCCCACACGAAGGACCTTC. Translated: CASSHPTRRTF.

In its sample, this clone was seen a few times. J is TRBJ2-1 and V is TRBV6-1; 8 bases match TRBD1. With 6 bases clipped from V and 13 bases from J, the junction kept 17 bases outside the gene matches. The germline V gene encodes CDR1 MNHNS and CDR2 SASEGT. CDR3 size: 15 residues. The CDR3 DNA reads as TGTGCCAGCAGCGCCGGCTTGCCCCAGGGGGCGCGACAGTTCTTC. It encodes CASSAGLPQGARQFF.

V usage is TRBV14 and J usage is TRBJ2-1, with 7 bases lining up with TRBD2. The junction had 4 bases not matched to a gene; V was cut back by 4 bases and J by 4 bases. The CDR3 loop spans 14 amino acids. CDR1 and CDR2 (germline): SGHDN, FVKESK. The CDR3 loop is CASSPPGGYNEQFF. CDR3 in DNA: TGTGCCAGCAGCCCCCCGGGGGGTTACAATGAGCAGTTCTTC.

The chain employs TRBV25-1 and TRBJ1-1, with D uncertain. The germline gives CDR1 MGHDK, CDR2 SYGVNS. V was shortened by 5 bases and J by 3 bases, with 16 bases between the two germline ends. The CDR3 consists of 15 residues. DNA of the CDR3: TGTGCCAGCAGTATGGCCGAGAGAATTGACACTGAAGCTTTCTTT. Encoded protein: CASSMAERIDTEAFF.

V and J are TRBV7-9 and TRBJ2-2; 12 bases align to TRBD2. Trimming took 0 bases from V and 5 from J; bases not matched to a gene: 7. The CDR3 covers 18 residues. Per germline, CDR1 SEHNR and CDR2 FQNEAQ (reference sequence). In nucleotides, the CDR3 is TGTGCCAGCAGCTTAGCGCAAGGACTAGCGGGAATTACCGGGGAGCTGTTTTTT. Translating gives CASSLAQGLAGITGELFF.

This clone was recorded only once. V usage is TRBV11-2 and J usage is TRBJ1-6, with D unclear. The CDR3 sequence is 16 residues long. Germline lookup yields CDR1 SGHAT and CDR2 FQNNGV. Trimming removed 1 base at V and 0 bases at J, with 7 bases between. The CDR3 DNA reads TGTGCCAGCAGCTTAGCCGCCAGCTCCTATAATTCACCCCTCCACTTT. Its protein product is CASSLAASSYNSPLHF.

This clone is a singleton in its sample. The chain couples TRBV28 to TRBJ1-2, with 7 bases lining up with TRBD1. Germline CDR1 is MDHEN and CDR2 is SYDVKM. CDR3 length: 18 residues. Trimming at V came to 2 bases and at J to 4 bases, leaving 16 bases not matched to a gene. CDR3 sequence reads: CASSLRHYRGNYGYGYTF. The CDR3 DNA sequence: TGTGCCAGCAGTTTAAGGCACTACAGGGGAAACTATGGCTATGGCTACACCTTC.

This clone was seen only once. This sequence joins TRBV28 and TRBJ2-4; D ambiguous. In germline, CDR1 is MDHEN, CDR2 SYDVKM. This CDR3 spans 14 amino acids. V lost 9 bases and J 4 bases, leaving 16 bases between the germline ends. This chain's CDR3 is CASQTPGLKNIQYF. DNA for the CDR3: TGTGCCAGTCAAACGCCAGGTCTAAAAAACATTCAGTACTTC.